The next 19 T cell receptor beta chains were all read from a single sample in a study of blood T cells in healthy people across ages. PCR was performed a second time for about 7 to 11 cycles using a sample-barcoded 5' primer and a J-beta primer mix. One entry per CDR3 protein, called by TCRdb with MiXCR from the 5' RACE reads. Found here are around 1.1 million distinct CDR3 sequences, around two fifths of them singletons; the top ten hold roughly 14%. Sequencing was carried out using blood. These receptors came from a man between 18 and 35 years old in good health.

This clonotype showed up just a few times. The V and J genes are TRBV10-3 and TRBJ2-7, with TRBD1 as a possible D gene (6 bases). CDR3 length: 11 residues. Germline CDR1 ENHRY, CDR2 SYGVKD. V lost 10 bases, J lost 7 bases, and 14 bases lay in between. Here the CDR3 reads CATQGVDEQYF. CDR3 sequence (DNA): TGTGCCACACAGGGAGTGGATGAGCAGTACTTC.

This clonotype was counted a few times. This chain links TRBV10-2 with TRBJ1-5; D unresolved. The ends were cut back, 0 bases at V and 0 bases at J, with 3 bases in the middle. The germline V gene has CDR1 WSHSY and CDR2 SAAADI. The CDR3 has 14 residues. The CDR3 is CASSESASNQPQHF. In DNA, the CDR3 is TGCGCCAGCAGTGAGTCGGCTAGCAATCAGCCCCAGCATTTT.

This clonotype was detected only a few times. The chain joins TRBV20-1 to TRBJ2-1; D remains ambiguous. The CDR3 has 13 residues. The V end lost 2 bases, the J end lost 9 bases, and 14 bases lay between the germline ends. CDR1 is DFQATT, CDR2 SNEGSKA, per germline (reference sequence). This CDR3 is CSARIGPKVEQFF. The CDR3 nucleotides read TGCAGTGCTAGAATAGGCCCTAAGGTTGAGCAGTTCTTC.

This clonotype has only a few counts. This rearrangement joins TRBV6-6 to TRBJ2-1; D is unresolved. Trimming removed 5 bases from V and 7 bases from J, with 9 bases in between. The CDR3 extends over 12 amino acids. Germline lookup yields CDR1 MNHNY and CDR2 SVGAGI (reference sequence). CDR3 in amino acids: CASSGVGNEQFF. In DNA form, the CDR3 reads TGTGCCAGCAGTGGCGTGGGGAATGAGCAGTTCTTC.

CDR3 bases: TGTGCCAGCAGCCAACAAAGTTGGACTTCCTACGAGCAGTACTTC. This translates into CASSQQSWTSYEQYF. V is TRBV14 and J is TRBJ2-7, with D possibly matching TRBD2 (5 bases). The V end was cut by 2 bases, the J end by 1 base, with 12 bases between. The CDR3 length is 15 residues. CDR1 and CDR2 (germline): SGHDN, FVKESK.

This clonotype has a handful of counts. The genes are TRBV5-1 and TRBJ1-2; D ambiguous. Germline V gene data show CDR1 as SGHRS and CDR2 as YFSETQ. CDR3 length: 14 amino acids. V dropped 0 bases and J dropped 2 bases, with 8 bases sitting between them. CDR3 region: CASSLEVGNYGYTF. CDR3 bases: TGCGCCAGCAGCTTGGAGGTCGGCAACTATGGCTACACCTTC. Drawing the rest from reference TRBV5-1 and TRBJ1-2, the complete variable domain is KAGVTQTPRYLIKTRGQQVTLSCSPISGHRSVSWYQQTPGQGLQFLFEYFSETQRNKGNFPGRFSGRQFSNSRSEMNVSTLELGDSALYLCASSLEVGNYGYTFGSGTRLTVV.

The V call is TRBV5-1, the J call TRBJ2-2; TRBD1 or TRBD2 may be the D gene (5 bases each). Germline V CDR1 and CDR2: SGHRS, YFSETQ. V shed 0 bases and J shed 4 bases, with 13 bases lying between them. The CDR3 sequence is 16 residues long. CDR3 sequence: CASSLAGSVSTGELFF. CDR3 DNA: TGCGCCAGCAGCTTGGCAGGGAGCGTTAGCACCGGGGAGCTGTTTTTT.

In its sample, this clonotype was seen many times. The chain employs TRBV2 and TRBJ1-2; perhaps TRBD1 as D (6 bases). The V end lost 2 bases, the J end lost 2 bases, and 9 bases lay between the germline ends. Looked up from germline, CDR1 is SNHLY and CDR2 is FYNNEI. This CDR3 comprises 14 residues. The chain's CDR3 is CASSEWQGNYGYTF. The CDR3 DNA reads as TGTGCCAGCAGTGAATGGCAGGGGAACTATGGCTACACCTTC.

V gene TRBV6-2 or TRBV6-3 combines with J gene TRBJ2-7; no clear D. CDR1 and CDR2 from the germline V gene are MNHEY and SVGEGT. Trimming removed 2 bases at V and 7 bases at J, with 15 bases between. There are 14 residues in the CDR3. The CDR3 protein is CASSYEGRNWEQYF. The CDR3 nucleotides are TGTGCCAGCAGTTACGAAGGCAGGAACTGGGAGCAGTACTTC.

This clonotype was picked up many times. The CDR3, as DNA: TGCAGCGTCTCAGACAGAAGCTATGGCTACACCTTC. Translating it yields CSVSDRSYGYTF. The V and J genes are TRBV29-1 and TRBJ1-2; D may be TRBD1 (5 bases). Trimming took off 6 bases at V and 4 bases at J, with 12 bases between the two ends. The CDR3 sequence is 12 residues long. CDR1 is SQVTM, CDR2 ANQGSEA, per germline.

This sequence joins TRBV7-9 and TRBJ1-1; D possibly corresponds to TRBD1 (5 bases). CDR1 is SEHNR, CDR2 FQNEAQ, per germline (reference sequence). The CDR3 consists of 14 residues. Trimming took off 3 bases at V and 4 bases at J, with 12 bases between the two ends. CDR3 coding DNA: TGTGCCAGCAGCTTTCTCAGGGAGGGCACTGAAGCTTTCTTT. Protein product: CASSFLREGTEAFF.

The genes are TRBV4-2 and TRBJ1-1; tentative D call: TRBD1 (5 bases). The CDR3 covers 14 residues. The germline gives CDR1 LGHNA, CDR2 YNFKEQ. The V and J ends lost 0 bases and 1 base respectively, with 6 bases between them. The CDR3 DNA is TGTGCCAGCAGCCAAGAGGACAAGAACACTGAAGCTTTCTTT. Residues: CASSQEDKNTEAFF.

This clonotype was counted a single time. The rearrangement joins TRBV6-5 to TRBJ2-5; 7 positions match TRBD1. This CDR3 has 15 amino acids. Trimming took 9 bases from V and 2 from J; bases not matched to a gene: 12. CDR1 and CDR2 from the germline V gene are MNHEY and SVGAGI. CDR3 sequence reads: CASHTAGGTQETQYF. The CDR3 nucleotides are TGTGCCAGTCACACGGCAGGGGGTACGCAAGAGACCCAGTACTTC.

This clonotype was seen only a few times. The V and J genes are TRBV28 and TRBJ1-1; no firm D call. Germline-derived CDR1 and CDR2 are MDHEN and SYDVKM. The germline V and J ends were trimmed by 3 bases and 1 base, with 12 bases remaining between them. The CDR3 sequence is 15 residues long. CDR3 sequence (DNA): TGTGCCAGCAGTTTGGAGAGTCCGAGGAACACTGAAGCTTTCTTT. As protein: CASSLESPRNTEAFF.

This chain connects TRBV9 to TRBJ2-7; D may be TRBD1 (6 bases). Per the germline V gene, CDR1 is SGDLS and CDR2 is YYNGEE. CDR3 length: 14 residues. The V end lost 0 bases, the J end lost 2 bases, and 9 bases lay between the germline ends. The CDR3 nucleotides are TGTGCCAGCAGCGTAGCTCCAGGGGCCTACGAGCAGTACTTC. Protein sequence: CASSVAPGAYEQYF.

This chain connects TRBV3-1 to TRBJ1-2; 9 bases fit TRBD1. Trimming cost V 3 bases and J 6 bases; bases outside gene matches: 8. Germline CDR1 LGHDT, CDR2 YNNKEL (reference sequence). The CDR3 consists of 15 residues. CDR3 in amino acids: CASSHGTGFLDGYTF. DNA of the CDR3: TGTGCCAGCAGCCATGGGACAGGGTTCTTGGATGGCTACACCTTC.

The V and J genes are TRBV11-2 and TRBJ2-1, with TRBD2 as a possible D gene (5 bases). Germline values: CDR1 SGHAT, CDR2 FQNNGV. The CDR3 contains 15 residues. Deletions cut 5 bases from V and 0 bases from J, with 11 bases between. The CDR3, as DNA: TGTGCCAGCAGCGTCGACGGGGTCTCCTACAATGAGCAGTTCTTC. It encodes CASSVDGVSYNEQFF.

The chain links TRBV7-2 to TRBJ1-5, with D perhaps matching TRBD1 (5 bases). The CDR3 is made up of 17 amino acids. CDR1 is SGHTA, CDR2 FQGNSA, per germline. With 1 base removed from V and 0 bases from J, the gap between germline ends came to 13 bases. The CDR3 DNA follows: TGTGCCAGCAGCTTAGACCTGGGGCCCTATAGCAATCAGCCCCAGCATTTT. Its protein product is CASSLDLGPYSNQPQHF.

V and J are TRBV6-1 and TRBJ2-7, with a weak D call TRBD2 (5 bases). Germline CDR1 reads MNHNS; CDR2 reads SASEGT. The V end was cut by 2 bases, the J end by 3 bases, with 14 bases between. The CDR3 is 15 amino acids. CDR3 sequence (DNA): TGTGCCAGCAGTGAAACGGGGATGGGGAGCTACGAGCAGTACTTC. As protein: CASSETGMGSYEQYF.